The 10 T cell receptor beta chains presented below share a single source sample, sequenced in a study of T-cell reconstitution after alpha-beta-depleted transplantation in children. TCRbeta library preparation incorporated unique molecular identifiers. From the PCR reads, TCRdb called clonotypes with MiXCR, one entry per CDR3 protein. The data hold approximately 350,000 distinct CDR3 sequences, with less than 15% observed a single time. Specimen: PBMCs, collected from the stem cell graft. All receptors come from a human donor who donated a stem cell graft to a child with Fanconi anemia.

A few counts support this clonotype. This chain joins TRBV5-1 and TRBJ1-2, with D tentatively TRBD1 (5 bases). Germline V gives CDR1 SGHRS, CDR2 YFSETQ. V lost 3 bases, J lost 7 bases, and 16 bases lay in between. This CDR3 comprises 14 residues. CDR3 in amino acids: CASSSETGTSGYTF. The CDR3 nucleotides read TGCGCCAGCAGCTCCGAGACCGGGACTTCTGGCTACACCTTC.

Many counts were recorded for this clonotype. The chain combines TRBV4-1 with TRBJ2-7, with D maybe TRBD2 (5 bases). V lost 3 bases and J 2 bases, leaving 11 bases between the germline ends. This CDR3 has 14 residues. Per the germline V gene, CDR1 is MGHRA and CDR2 is YSYEKL. The CDR3 nucleotides are TGCGCCAGCAGCCAGGCCTCCGGGACCTACGAGCAGTACTTC. Amino acid sequence: CASSQASGTYEQYF.

This sequence joins TRBV7-2 and TRBJ1-6, with D possibly matching TRBD1 (5 bases). The CDR3 totals 14 residues. Germline V CDR1 and CDR2: SGHTA, FQGNSA. Deletions cut 3 bases from V and 13 bases from J, with 16 bases between. CDR3 sequence: CASSLGTALGPLHF. The CDR3 nucleotides read TGTGCCAGCAGCTTGGGGACGGCTCTAGGTCCCCTCCACTTT.

This clonotype showed up just a few times. The junction departs from germline at one end; a sequencing error may be responsible. The chain recombines TRBV5-1 with TRBJ1-1; perhaps TRBD1 as D (5 bases). In germline, CDR1 is SGHRS, CDR2 YFSETQ. The CDR3 contains 15 residues. The chain's CDR3 is CASSLGGSGRGEAFF. The CDR3 DNA is TGCGCCAGCAGTTTGGGGGGATCAGGGCGGGGTGAAGCTTTCTTT.

The genes are TRBV28 and TRBJ2-7; D gene uncertain. Germline V lookup: CDR1 MDHEN, CDR2 SYDVKM. The CDR3 is 16 residues long. V was clipped by 5 bases and J by 9 bases, with 26 bases between them. CDR3 in DNA: TGTGCCAGCAGTCCCACCGTGTCCGCCAACCTACGAGTGCAGTACGTC. Its protein product is CASSPTVSANLRVQYV.

The rearrangement links TRBV6-1 to TRBJ1-5; 9 nucleotides line up with TRBD1. Germline-derived CDR1 and CDR2 are MNHNS and SASEGT. The CDR3 sequence is 16 residues long. V trimming: 6 bases; J trimming: 5 bases; junction bases outside the gene matches: 11. CDR3 sequence reads: CASRRQGVGADQPQHF. The CDR3 nucleotides are TGTGCCAGCAGAAGACAGGGGGTTGGGGCTGATCAGCCCCAGCATTTT.

Within the sample, this clonotype is medium-sized. The chain is built from TRBV27 and TRBJ2-1; D may be TRBD1 or TRBD2 (7 bases each). The germline V gene has CDR1 MNHEY and CDR2 SMNVEV (reference sequence). CDR3 length: 14 residues. The ends were cut back, 5 bases at V and 2 bases at J, with 10 bases in the middle. CDR3 coding DNA: TGTGCCAGCAGTCAGGGGGGGACCTACAATGAGCAGTTCTTC. Amino acids: CASSQGGTYNEQFF.

This clonotype was seen a few times. The rearrangement joins TRBV12-3 or TRBV12-4 to TRBJ2-6, with TRBD1 as a possible D gene (5 bases). CDR3 length: 15 residues. V gave up 3 bases and J gave up 0 bases, with 6 bases separating them. The CDR3 reads CASSFDSSGANVLTF. The CDR3 DNA is TGTGCCAGCAGTTTCGACAGCTCTGGGGCCAACGTCCTGACTTTC.

As concerns this clonotype: Given a much more abundant clone one base away, this may be a read error. This chain joins TRBV7-9 and TRBJ2-7, with 8 bases aligning to TRBD1. V shed 5 bases, J shed 11 bases, and the junction held 14 bases outside the gene matches. This CDR3 has 14 amino acids. CDR1 SEHNR and CDR2 FQNEAQ come from the germline V gene (reference sequence). The chain's CDR3 is CASSLPRQGATEYF. The CDR3 nucleotides are TGTGCCAGCAGCCTACCGCGGCAGGGGGCTACCGAGTACTTC.

V gene TRBV12-3 or TRBV12-4 combines with J gene TRBJ2-3; D not certain. The CDR3 runs 13 residues. V lost 3 bases to trimming and J lost 3 bases, with 7 bases between them. The CDR3 region is CASSLIGTDTQYF. For the CDR3, the DNA is TGTGCCAGCAGTTTGATAGGGACAGATACGCAGTATTTT.